These T cell receptor beta chains were read from a single sample in a study of blood T cell repertoires in COVID-19. Assay: immunoSEQ multiplex PCR; the TCRdb copy retains only in-frame clones and omits some. The data hold roughly 380,000 clones, with 81% observed a single time. The sequencing input was peripheral blood. These TCRs come from a human donor with acute or convalescent COVID-19. The donor label of this sample is uncertain. The conserved cysteine and the conserved F or W are not part of the CDR3 here. The D gene is left open where the match is weak.

v_gene	d_gene	j_gene	CDR3aa
TRBV2	.	TRBJ2-2	ASSLRGTGELF
TRBV19	TRBD1	TRBJ1-1	ASSNAGTGRIGEAF
TRBV24-1	TRBD1	TRBJ2-5	ATSDRTGPQETQY
TRBV7-2	TRBD2	TRBJ2-7	ASSYPGGYEQY
TRBV28	TRBD2	TRBJ2-2	ATTYSGANPGELF
TRBV3-1/TRBV3-2	.	TRBJ2-2	ASSSRRWTGELF
TRBV12-3/TRBV12-4	.	TRBJ1-1	ASSRHMVTEAF
TRBV2	.	TRBJ2-5	ASRTTRWQETQY
TRBV30	.	TRBJ2-7	AWGWGSLYEQY
TRBV13	TRBD2	TRBJ2-2	ASSLAGGPNTGELF
TRBV29-1	.	TRBJ2-1	SVEPGTNYNEQF
TRBV4-1	.	TRBJ1-2	ASSQGGYSSFYGYT
TRBV28	.	TRBJ1-6	ASHRRLNSPLH
TRBV3-1/TRBV3-2	.	TRBJ1-1	ASSQVTGYTEAF
TRBV7-9	TRBD2	TRBJ2-1	ASSGPRLAGYNEQF
TRBV19	TRBD2	TRBJ2-7	ASSIVGAGAYEQY
TRBV7-9	.	TRBJ1-3	ASSLNRAGNTIY